This T cell receptor beta chain was captured in a study of T cells after posttransplantation cyclophosphamide. Study-wide results and limits: Recipient CMV seropositivity and CMV reactivation strongly tracked TRB clonality. Tissue-infiltrating T cells from skin or gut overlapped little with blood T cells.

Cells defined as naive were viable CD3+CD4+ or CD3+CD8+ and CCR7+CD45RA+CD45RO-CD95-CD27+CD28+. The related graft donor's blood sample was taken on the day of bone marrow donation. Sequenced by immunoSEQ multiplex PCR; TCRdb stores in-frame clones only, minus some. The profile shows about 31,000 clones, about nine tenths of them singletons. The germline V gene has CDR1 SGDLS and CDR2 YYNGEE. V gave up 3 bases and J gave up 0 bases, with 10 bases separating them. CDR3 length equals 15 residues. With regard to this clone: Antigen: not known.

Source material: naive CD4+ T cells sorted from PBMCs. This chain joins TRBV9 and TRBJ2-1; the D is unclear. This TCR came from a woman aged 60 to 75 in good health, CMV-negative, and a related stem cell transplant donor. The CDR3 reads CASSDGGGSYNEQFF. CDR3 nucleotides: TGTGCCAGCAGCGATGGTGGCGGCTCCTACAATGAGCAGTTCTTC. Together with reference TRBV9 and TRBJ2-1, the CDR3 gives the full variable domain: DSGVTQTPKHLITATGQRVTLRCSPRSGDLSVYWYQQSLDQGLQFLIQYYNGEERAKGNILERFSAQQFPDLHSELNLSSLELGDSALYFCASSDGGGSYNEQFFGPGTRLTVL.